This is a list of T cell receptor beta chains from one sample in a study of STAT5B mutations in CD4+ large granular lymphocyte leukemia. The assay was immunoSEQ multiplex PCR, and TCRdb's table has in-frame clones only and misses some. The data show over 30,000 clones, more than 80% seen once. The sequencing sample was made of CD4+ T cells from blood buffy coats. Source of these receptors: a human donor in good health. CDR3s include the opening cysteine and the closing phenylalanine or tryptophan. The D gene is left open where the match is weak. Some rows have no size entry. The others give once, few or many, or a class for an expanded clone.

DNA,CDR3,size,J,V,D,length
TGTGCCAGCAGCTCGGACTTTAGTTCCTACAATGAGCAGTTCTTC,CASSSDFSSYNEQFF,.,TRBJ2-1,TRBV5-4,.,15
TGTGCCAGCAGCTTAGATACTAGCGGAACCTACGAGCAGTACTTC,CASSLDTSGTYEQYF,.,TRBJ2-7,TRBV7-2,TRBD2,15
TGTGCCAGCAGTGAGGATAGGAGGGAAAAACTGTTTTTT,CASSEDRREKLFF,.,TRBJ1-4,TRBV6-1,.,13
TGTGCCATCAGTGAGTCGGTTGGGGACACTGAAGCTTTCTTT,CAISESVGDTEAFF,.,TRBJ1-1,TRBV10-3,.,14
TGTGCCAGCAGCCGGACGGGGGGGAGCTCTAGCACAGATACGCAGTATTTT,CASSRTGGSSSTDTQYF,.,TRBJ2-3,TRBV7-8,TRBD2,17
TGTGCCAGCAGCCATAGCGTCCCGAGGGCAGATACGCAGTATTTT,CASSHSVPRADTQYF,.,TRBJ2-3,TRBV5-6,.,15
TGTGCCAGCAGTTTTCGGGCGGGAACTACAGATACGCAGTATTTT,CASSFRAGTTDTQYF,.,TRBJ2-3,TRBV27,.,15
TGTGCCAGCTCAACTGGACTAGCGGAAGAGACCCAGTACTTC,CASSTGLAEETQYF,.,TRBJ2-5,TRBV18,TRBD2,14
TGTGCCAGCAGCTTAGAAGGGAGCGGGGTGGGCACAGATACGCAGTATTTT,CASSLEGSGVGTDTQYF,.,TRBJ2-3,TRBV11-1,TRBD2,17
TGTGCCAGCAGTGCCCCTAGGGGTGGAGATACGCAGTATTTT,CASSAPRGGDTQYF,.,TRBJ2-3,TRBV6-1,.,14
TGTGCCAGCAGGCCTAGGCCTGGGATCAATGAGCAGTTCTTC,CASRPRPGINEQFF,.,TRBJ2-1,TRBV11-2,.,14
TGTGCTAGTGTTCCCTCCAAAGGGGGGATGAACACTGAAGCTTTCTTT,CASVPSKGGMNTEAFF,few,TRBJ1-1,TRBV12-5,.,16
TGTGCCAGCAGCTCACCTTATGGGGCACGGTTTTCTGAAGCTTTCTTT,CASSSPYGARFSEAFF,few,TRBJ1-1,TRBV11-2,.,16
TGCGCCAGCTCCGACTATAATGAGCAGTTCTTC,CASSDYNEQFF,few,TRBJ2-1,TRBV10-2,.,11
TGTGCCATCAGTGAGTCGACGAGCTACAATGAGCAGTTCTTC,CAISESTSYNEQFF,once,TRBJ2-1,TRBV10-3,.,14
TGCGCCAGCAGTTACAGCACAGATACGCAGTATTTT,CASSYSTDTQYF,.,TRBJ2-3,TRBV10-1,.,12
TGTGCCAGCCGTCGGGATTCGGTTTCCTACAATGAGCAGTTCTTC,CASRRDSVSYNEQFF,.,TRBJ2-1,TRBV19,.,15
TGTGCCAGCAGTATTTCGGGGATCGGAGAGACCCAGTACTTC,CASSISGIGETQYF,once,TRBJ2-5,TRBV11-3,.,14
TGTGCCAGCAGCTTAGTCGCGGCTAGCGGGAGGGCCTCCGAGCAGTTCTTC,CASSLVAASGRASEQFF,.,TRBJ2-1,TRBV11-2,TRBD2,17
TGTGCCAGCAGCGACGGGACAGCCCCCTACGAGCAGTACTTC,CASSDGTAPYEQYF,.,TRBJ2-7,TRBV5-4,TRBD1,14
TGTGCCAGCAGCCGGGGGGGGAATGAGCAGTTCTTC,CASSRGGNEQFF,.,TRBJ2-1,TRBV11-2,TRBD2,12
TGTGCCAGCAGCCAAGACGGACTAGCGGTTCAAGAGACCCAGTACTTC,CASSQDGLAVQETQYF,.,TRBJ2-5,TRBV4-2,TRBD2,16
TGTGCCGGGGAACTAGCGGGAGGTTCAGAGACCCAGTACTTC,CAGELAGGSETQYF,.,TRBJ2-5,TRBV2,TRBD2,14
TGTGCCTGGAGCCAACCGGGACAAAAAGAGACCCAGTACTTC,CAWSQPGQKETQYF,.,TRBJ2-5,TRBV30,.,14
TGTGCCAGCAGCTCGCTATCCTACGAGCAGTACTTC,CASSSLSYEQYF,.,TRBJ2-7,TRBV7-3,.,12
TGCAGCGCCACTCCGACGGGGGGAGATACGCAGTATTTT,CSATPTGGDTQYF,.,TRBJ2-3,TRBV29-1,TRBD2,13
TGTGCCAGCACGGGGGTGTACGAGCAGTACTTC,CASTGVYEQYF,.,TRBJ2-7,TRBV2,.,11
TGTGCCAGTAGCACAGGCTATGAGCAGTTCTTC,CASSTGYEQFF,.,TRBJ2-1,TRBV19,.,11
TGCGCCAGCAGTGACCTCGGACAGGCGAATTCACCCCTCCACTTT,CASSDLGQANSPLHF,.,TRBJ1-6,TRBV10-2,TRBD1,15
TGCGCCAGCAGCTTGATGAGGGAAAGCTCCTACAATGAGCAGTTCTTC,CASSLMRESSYNEQFF,.,TRBJ2-1,TRBV5-1,.,16
TGTGCCAGCAGCCAGCTGGGCAGGCCGCAGGAGCAGTACTTC,CASSQLGRPQEQYF,.,TRBJ2-7,TRBV14,.,14
TGTGCCAGCAGTTCCCCAGGCCTAACGGGGTCAGATACGCAGTATTTT,CASSSPGLTGSDTQYF,.,TRBJ2-3,TRBV28,.,16
TGTGCCATCAGTGACCTAAGAGGTGGAGAGCAGTTCTTC,CAISDLRGGEQFF,.,TRBJ2-1,TRBV10-3,.,13
TGTGCCAGCAGCCCTCGAGGGAGTGGGGGGGAGACCCAGTACTTC,CASSPRGSGGETQYF,.,TRBJ2-5,TRBV9,.,15
TGTGCCAGCAGCTTGGACAGGTTTGGCTACACCTTC,CASSLDRFGYTF,few,TRBJ1-2,TRBV5-8,.,12
TGTGCCAGCAGCTACGGACAGGGGACAGATACGCAGTATTTT,CASSYGQGTDTQYF,.,TRBJ2-3,TRBV7-2,TRBD1,14
TGTGCCAGCTCTTCGGACTTTCCCCTTCCCTACGAGCAGTACTTC,CASSSDFPLPYEQYF,.,TRBJ2-7,TRBV28,.,15
TGTGCCAGCAGCAGCTCCGACGCGAACACCGGGGAGCTGTTTTTT,CASSSSDANTGELFF,.,TRBJ2-2,TRBV6-4,.,15
TGTGCCAGCAGCTTCGTCCAGGTCGAGGACGAGCAGTACTTC,CASSFVQVEDEQYF,few,TRBJ2-7,TRBV7-9,.,14
TGTGCCAGCAGCTTATTCCCGGCCATAGGAGTCGCGGCGAACACCATATATTTT,CASSLFPAIGVAANTIYF,.,TRBJ1-3,TRBV7-2,.,18
TGTGCCAGCGGGCAGACTAACTATGGCTACACCTTC,CASGQTNYGYTF,.,TRBJ1-2,TRBV28,.,12
TGTGCCACCAGCAGAGGGCAGGGGGTCGGTCAGCCCCAGCATTTT,CATSRGQGVGQPQHF,.,TRBJ1-5,TRBV15,TRBD1,15
TGTGCCAGCAGCTTAATCGAGACCCAGTACTTC,CASSLIETQYF,.,TRBJ2-5,TRBV7-2,.,11
TGTGCCAGCAGTTTATCTCTAATAGTCAGACCCCAGCATTTT,CASSLSLIVRPQHF,.,TRBJ1-5,TRBV28,.,14
TGCGCCAGCAGCTTGTTGGGTCAGGAACAAGAGACCCAGTACTTC,CASSLLGQEQETQYF,once,TRBJ2-5,TRBV5-1,.,15
TGTGCCAGCTCACCACGGACAGGGGGCGAAGAGACCCAGTACTTC,CASSPRTGGEETQYF,once,TRBJ2-5,TRBV18,TRBD1,15
TGCGCCAGCAGCTCCCGACAGGATAACACCGGGGAGCTGTTTTTT,CASSSRQDNTGELFF,.,TRBJ2-2,TRBV5-1,.,15